A selection of T cell receptor beta chains follows, all from one sample in a study of neoadjuvant nivolumab and ipilimumab in lung cancer. The protocol was immunoSEQ multiplex PCR, while the TCRdb copy is restricted to in-frame clones and leaves out a portion. The profile covers 20,000 or so clones, with roughly three quarters appearing a single time and less than 9% taken by the ten largest. The sample here was tumor tissue, taken after neoadjuvant nivolumab, alone or with ipilimumab, at or shortly before surgery. Receptor source: an adult with non-small cell lung cancer. The CDR3 runs from the conserved cysteine through the conserved F or W. A D gene is named only where the DNA matches it firmly. The listing skips clone size in some rows; elsewhere it reads once, few, many or a size class.

>-|-|TRBJ1-2|TRBV18
CASSPGGGGGYTF
TGTGCCAGCTCACCAGGGGGGGGCGGTGGCTACACCTTC
>-|-|TRBJ1-1|TRBV19
CAGQYKIGFKRTEAFF
TGTGCCGGCCAATACAAAATAGGTTTTAAAAGGACTGAAGCTTTCTTT
>few|TRBD2|TRBJ2-1|TRBV14
CASSHSPSGRAEQFF
TGTGCCAGCAGCCATTCGCCTAGCGGGAGGGCTGAGCAGTTCTTC
>-|TRBD1|TRBJ2-3|TRBV29-1
CSAGTGADTQYF
TGCAGCGCCGGGACAGGAGCAGATACGCAGTATTTT
>-|TRBD1|TRBJ2-1|TRBV28
CASNRIGTGSHGQFF
TGTGCCAGCAACCGAATCGGGACAGGGTCCCATGGGCAGTTCTTC
>-|TRBD1|TRBJ2-7|TRBV27
CASSRTGLTYEQYF
TGTGCCAGCAGCAGGACAGGCCTGACCTACGAGCAGTACTTC
>-|TRBD2|TRBJ2-3|TRBV7-2
CASSLGAGADTQYF
TGTGCCAGCAGCTTGGGAGCGGGAGCAGATACGCAGTATTTT
>-|TRBD1|TRBJ2-5|TRBV14
CASSQDRDREETQYF
TGTGCCAGCAGCCAAGACCGGGACAGGGAAGAGACCCAGTACTTC
>-|TRBD1|TRBJ2-5|TRBV5-6
CASSPDRAETQYF
TGTGCCAGCAGCCCGGACAGGGCAGAGACCCAGTACTTC
>-|TRBD2|TRBJ2-1|TRBV29-1
CSVVGLAAQFF
TGCAGCGTTGTTGGGCTAGCGGCGCAGTTCTTC
>-|-|TRBJ1-1|TRBV18
CASSASRGNTEAFF
TGTGCCAGTTCAGCGTCTCGGGGGAACACTGAAGCTTTCTTT
>once|TRBD2|TRBJ2-1|TRBV4-1
CASSQYAGLAVSSYNEQFF
TGCGCCAGCAGCCAATATGCGGGACTAGCGGTGAGCTCCTACAATGAGCAGTTCTTC
>medium-sized|-|TRBJ1-2|TRBV9
CASSSYLGNGYTF
TGTGCCAGCAGCTCGTACCTGGGTAATGGCTACACCTTC
>-|TRBD2|TRBJ2-1|TRBV25-1
CASSVPGGDNEQFF
TGTGCCAGCAGTGTTCCGGGAGGAGACAATGAGCAGTTCTTC
>-|-|TRBJ2-1|TRBV7-3
CASSRSGTKYNEQFF
TGTGCCAGCAGCCGTTCCGGGACAAAATACAATGAGCAGTTCTTC
>-|-|TRBJ2-6|TRBV4-1
CASSLVLKVLSGANVLTF
TGCGCCAGCAGCCTCGTCTTAAAGGTTCTCTCTGGGGCCAACGTCCTGACTTTC